Included here is one T cell receptor (beta chain) sequence, with context. Its specificity is not known. The data were taken from a study of regulatory T cells in long-lasting Graves disease. The ends were cut back, 7 bases at V and 11 bases at J, with 17 bases in the middle. Germline CDR1 MNHEY, CDR2 SVGEGT. The CDR3 extends over 12 amino acids. Broader study findings: The study found persistent patients shared more public clonotypes (approximately 2,700) than new patients (roughly 880). TRBV28, TRBJ1-2 and TRBJ2-5 emerged as the favored segments in persistent disease.

Through Arm-PCR of CDR3 regions and iRepertoire HTBI primers, TCR beta libraries were built. TCRdb re-analysed the multiplex PCR reads in MiXCR, keeping a single row per CDR3 protein. The data hold about 660,000 distinct CDR3 sequences, with about 32% observed a single time. Regarding time point: persistent/refractory GD, antithyroid drugs over 5 years with positive TRAb. The TCR library was prepared using RNA isolated from PBMCs. Graves' disease diagnosis followed American Thyroid Association guidelines. In Xi'an, China, an endocrinology department was the source of patients. The input for sequencing was peripheral blood mononuclear cells (PBMCs), taken when the disease was refractory, from a patient treated with antithyroid drugs. The rearrangement joins TRBV6-2 or TRBV6-3 to TRBJ1-2; tentatively, D is TRBD1 (5 bases). This clonotype was obtained from a female donor with Graves disease. The CDR3 nucleotides are TGTGCCAGCACCACCGGGCAGGGTCAATACACCTTC. Amino acid sequence: CASTTGQGQYTF.